The T cell receptor (beta chain) described here comes from a study of T cells in Graves' hyperthyroidism and ophthalmopathy. About the research overall: The blood sample was taken at first diagnosis, before treatment began. Whole-study results and caveats: For ophthalmopathy, model prediction preceded onset by a median roughly 6.3 months.

Researchers took RNA transcripts and amplified the TCR beta CDR3 regions from them. Primed by the HTBI set, a first-round RT-PCR was run on the TCR CDR3. TCRdb fed the multiplex PCR reads into MiXCR, producing one record per CDR3 protein. The sample holds about 520,000 distinct CDR3 sequences, 20% seen once. This clonotype was counted only a few times. As yet, its antigen is unknown. Germline V gene lookup returns CDR1 MGHRA and CDR2 YSYEKL. The ends lost 3 bases at V and 3 bases at J; junction bases unmatched: 3. This CDR3 region has 14 residues. Uncontrolled infection, other autoimmune disease, pregnancy or lactation disqualified patients from enrolment.

The clonotype was recovered from a man aged 18 to 29 with Graves' hyperthyroidism. The sequenced sample consisted of blood. The chain couples TRBV4-1 to TRBJ2-7; 9 positions agree with TRBD1. The CDR3 sequence is CASSQNRGLYEQYF. For the CDR3, the DNA is TGCGCCAGCAGCCAGAACAGGGGGCTCTACGAGCAGTACTTC.